This TCR beta chain was captured by sequencing in a study of tumor-infiltrating lymphocytes in primary liver carcinoma. The study's findings and limits: With p = 0.039, the top-250-clone fraction in tumors significantly exceeded that in blood.

Comment on this clonotype: What it binds is unknown. A read error may be the cause here, since a much bigger clone is one base away. The conserved final phenylalanine or tryptophan is absent from the CDR3, which likely points to a read error.

Scientists recovered RNA and DNA together from approximately 20-30 mg of unsorted bulk tissue. Without exception, tumor samples held over 80% viable tumor cells. Germline V gene data show CDR1 as SGHDT and CDR2 as YYEEEE. The CDR3 is 16 amino acids. Germline trimming cut 4 bases from V and 4 bases from J; bases unmatched to any gene: 8. Total RNA (approximately 500 ng) served as template for TCR beta cDNA synthesis primed by a constant-region primer. What produced the TCR beta libraries was three nested multiplex PCR rounds using slightly modified ARM-PCR. The first two PCR rounds, approximately 10 cycles each, used TRBV1-TRBV30 forward primers and a C-beta reverse primer. Using its own MiXCR run on the multiplex PCR reads, TCRdb lists one record per CDR3 protein. The sample includes more than 75,000 distinct CDR3 sequences, about three quarters of them seen just once.

The rearrangement joins TRBV5-6 to TRBJ1-5; 10 bases map to TRBD1. This sequence originates from a man aged 40-49 years with primary liver carcinoma and hepatitis B virus infection. Sequences were obtained from liver tumor tissue from sampling region 1. As to subset: tumor region T1, superior pole. The CDR3 sequence is CASSRRQGAMNQPQHS. DNA of the CDR3: TGTGCCAGCAGCCGCCGACAGGGGGCAATGAATCAGCCCCAGCATTCT.